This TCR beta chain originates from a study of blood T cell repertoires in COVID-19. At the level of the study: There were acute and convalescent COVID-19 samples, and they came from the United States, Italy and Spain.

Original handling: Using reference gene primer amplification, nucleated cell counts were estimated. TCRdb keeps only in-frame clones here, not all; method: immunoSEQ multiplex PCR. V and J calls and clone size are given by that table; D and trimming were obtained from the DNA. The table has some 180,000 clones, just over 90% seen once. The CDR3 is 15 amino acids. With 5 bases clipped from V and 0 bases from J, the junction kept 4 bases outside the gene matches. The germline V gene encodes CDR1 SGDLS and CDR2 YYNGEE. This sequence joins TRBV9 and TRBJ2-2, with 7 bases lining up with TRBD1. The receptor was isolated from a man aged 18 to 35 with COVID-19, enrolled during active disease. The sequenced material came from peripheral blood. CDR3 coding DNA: TGTGCCAGCAGTTCCGGACAGGCGAACACCGGGGAGCTGTTTTTT. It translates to CASSSGQANTGELFF.